Reported below is one T cell receptor beta chain. Its antigen is not known. The entry originates in a study of vaccination effects on CD4 cells after COVID-19. Whole-study context: Median timing of post-vaccine samples was 72 days after the second dose. In culture with 10 IU/ml IL-2 and around 10 ug/ml peptides, PBMC were grown at 1.5 million to 2.5 million per well.

The data were produced by immunoSEQ multiplex PCR, yet TCRdb's version contains in-frame clones alone and is incomplete. The sample lists 50,000 to 70,000 clones, approximately 79% occurring once. The junction had 11 bases not matched to a gene; V was cut back by 6 bases and J by 11 bases. The CDR3 is 15 amino acids. From germline, CDR1 is MNHEY and CDR2 SMNVEV (reference sequence). Following a roughly ten-day culture, CD4+ T cells were purified. Participants received two doses of either the BNT162b2 or mRNA-1273 vaccine. Half-medium changes using IL-2 medium occurred on days 3 and 7. This receptor was identified in a human donor who received a COVID-19 vaccine. The chain combines TRBV27 with TRBJ2-3; 13 nucleotides agree with TRBD2. The source material was CD4+ T cells from PBMCs cultured without peptide, sampled after COVID-19 vaccination. CDR3 DNA: TGTGCCAGCAGCTTTACTGGGACTAGCGGGGCACGGCAGTATTTT. Translating gives CASSFTGTSGARQYF.